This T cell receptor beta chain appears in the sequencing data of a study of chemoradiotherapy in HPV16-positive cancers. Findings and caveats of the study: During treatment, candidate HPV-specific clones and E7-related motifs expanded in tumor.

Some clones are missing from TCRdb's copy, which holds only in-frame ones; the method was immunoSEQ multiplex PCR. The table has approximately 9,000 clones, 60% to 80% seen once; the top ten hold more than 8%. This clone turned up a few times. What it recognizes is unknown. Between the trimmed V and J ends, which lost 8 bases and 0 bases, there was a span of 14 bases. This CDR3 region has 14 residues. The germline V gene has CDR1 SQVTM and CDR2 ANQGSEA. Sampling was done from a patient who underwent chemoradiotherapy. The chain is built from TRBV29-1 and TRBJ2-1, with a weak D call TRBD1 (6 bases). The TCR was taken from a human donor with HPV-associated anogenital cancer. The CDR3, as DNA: TGCAGCTTTCACAGGGTGCCCTCCTACAATGAGCAGTTCTTC. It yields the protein CSFHRVPSYNEQFF.